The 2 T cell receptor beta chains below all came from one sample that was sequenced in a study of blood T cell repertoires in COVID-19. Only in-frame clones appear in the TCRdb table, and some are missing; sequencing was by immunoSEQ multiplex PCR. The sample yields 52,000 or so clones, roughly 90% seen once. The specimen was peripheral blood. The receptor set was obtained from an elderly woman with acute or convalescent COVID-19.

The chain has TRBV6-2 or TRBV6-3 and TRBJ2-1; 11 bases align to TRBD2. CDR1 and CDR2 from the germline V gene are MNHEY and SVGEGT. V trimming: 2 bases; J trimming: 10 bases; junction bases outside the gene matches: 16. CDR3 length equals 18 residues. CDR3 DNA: TGTGCCAGCAGTTACCCACCTTGGGGACTAGCGGAAGCGTGGGAGCAGTTCTTC. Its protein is CASSYPPWGLAEAWEQFF.

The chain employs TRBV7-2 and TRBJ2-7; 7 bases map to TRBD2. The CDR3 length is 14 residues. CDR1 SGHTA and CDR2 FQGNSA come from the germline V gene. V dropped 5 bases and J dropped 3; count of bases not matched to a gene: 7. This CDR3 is CASSVTSKYYEQYF. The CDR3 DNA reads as TGTGCCAGCAGCGTGACTAGCAAATACTACGAGCAGTACTTC.